A single sample gave rise to the 32 T cell receptor beta chains below, sequenced in a study of T cells in Graves' hyperthyroidism and ophthalmopathy. Researchers amplified the TCR beta CDR3 regions from RNA transcripts. A first-round RT-PCR of the TCR CDR3 used the HTBI primer set. TCRdb re-called the multiplex PCR reads with MiXCR, one entry per CDR3 protein. The table has approximately 700,000 distinct CDR3 sequences, roughly 17% seen once; the top ten hold around 8.1%. The sequenced sample consisted of blood. All receptors derive from a young man with Graves' hyperthyroidism.

This clonotype has a handful of counts. The chain employs TRBV20-1 and TRBJ2-5; D ambiguous. Trimming left V 6 bases short and J 2 bases short, with 10 bases between. The germline V gene has CDR1 DFQATT and CDR2 SNEGSKA (reference sequence). This CDR3 contains 12 residues. In DNA, the CDR3 is TGCAGTGCGGTAGCTCTTCAAGAGACCCAGTACTTC. Translated, it gives CSAVALQETQYF.

This clonotype was seen repeatedly, ten times or more. The rearrangement uses TRBV20-1 and TRBJ2-3, with 8 nucleotides matching TRBD2. This CDR3 region has 14 residues. Germline values: CDR1 DFQATT, CDR2 SNEGSKA (reference sequence). V lost 3 bases and J lost 2; bases outside the gene matches: 4. The CDR3 DNA reads TGCAGTGCTAGGACTAGCGAAATCACAGATACGCAGTATTTT. It yields the protein CSARTSEITDTQYF.

V gene TRBV11-2 combines with J gene TRBJ2-3; a weak D match, TRBD2 (6 bases). CDR3 length equals 13 residues. Germline V CDR1 and CDR2: SGHAT, FQNNGV. The V end was cut by 5 bases, the J end by 2 bases, with 8 bases between. The CDR3 DNA is TGTGCCAGCAGCATGGGACTCACAGATACGCAGTATTTT. Translated, it gives CASSMGLTDTQYF.

This clonotype was observed a few times. This chain joins TRBV5-1 and TRBJ1-6, with no clear D. V lost 1 base to trimming and J lost 4 bases, with 12 bases between them. Germline lookup yields CDR1 SGHRS and CDR2 YFSETQ. CDR3 length: 16 amino acids. The CDR3 spells CASSLKGSGYNSPLHF. For the CDR3, the DNA is TGCGCCAGCAGCTTGAAGGGCAGCGGTTATAATTCACCCCTCCACTTT.

This clonotype has just a few counts. This rearrangement joins TRBV19 to TRBJ2-1; 8 bases align to TRBD2. The germline V gene encodes CDR1 LNHDA and CDR2 SQIVND (reference sequence). The CDR3 is made up of 16 amino acids. The junction had 8 bases not matched to a gene; V was cut back by 3 bases and J by 4 bases. The CDR3 nucleotides are TGTGCCAGTAGTATCGGGGTAGCGGGGCCTTACAATGAGCAGTTCTTC. Translated: CASSIGVAGPYNEQFF.

Many counts were recorded for this clonotype. The chain employs TRBV7-9 and TRBJ2-1, with 9 bases lining up with TRBD2. CDR1 and CDR2 (germline): SEHNR, FQNEAQ (reference sequence). The CDR3 totals 18 residues. Germline trimming cut 2 bases from V and 7 bases from J; bases unmatched to any gene: 15. The CDR3 here is CASSLPPGVAGVRNEQFF. The CDR3 region has the DNA TGTGCCAGCAGCTTACCCCCCGGGGTAGCGGGAGTTCGGAATGAGCAGTTCTTC.

This clonotype was observed many times. This chain joins TRBV30 and TRBJ1-1; D gene uncertain. Germline V gene data show CDR1 as GTSNPN and CDR2 as SVGIG (reference sequence). CDR3 length: 10 residues. V lost 6 bases, J lost 6 bases, and 8 bases lay in between. The DNA of the CDR3 is TGTGCCTGCAGGCGGGCTGAAGCTTTCTTT. Protein: CACRRAEAFF.

This clonotype was counted ten times or more. The chain recombines TRBV5-1 with TRBJ2-2; the D gene is possibly TRBD1 (6 bases). This CDR3 has 14 amino acids. The ends were cut back, 1 base at V and 3 bases at J, with 7 bases in the middle. Germline-derived CDR1 and CDR2 are SGHRS and YFSETQ. The CDR3 spells CASSLRTDTGELFF. CDR3 DNA sequence: TGCGCCAGCAGCTTGAGGACAGACACCGGGGAGCTGTTTTTT.

Turning to this clonotype: The junction departs from germline at one end; a sequencing error may be responsible. The chain carries TRBV4-2 and TRBJ2-1, with 7 bases lining up with TRBD1. The CDR3 spans 17 residues. Looked up from germline, CDR1 is LGHNA and CDR2 is YNFKEQ. This chain's CDR3 is CASSQRTGASSYNEQFF. The CDR3 DNA follows: TGTGCCAGCAGCCAGCGTACAGGGGCCAGCTCCTATAATGAGCAGTTCTTC.

This clonotype has more than one count but fewer than ten. The rearrangement uses TRBV3-1 and TRBJ1-4; 9 bases line up with TRBD1. The germline gives CDR1 LGHDT, CDR2 YNNKEL (reference sequence). V lost 3 bases to trimming and J lost 5 bases; unmatched junction nucleotides: 4. The CDR3 consists of 15 residues. The chain's CDR3 is CASSHIDRGNEKLFF. The CDR3 bases are TGTGCCAGCAGCCATATCGACAGGGGGAATGAAAAACTGTTTTTT.

This clonotype was picked up a small number of times. This chain joins TRBV24-1 and TRBJ2-3; D not resolved. Germline CDR1 is KGHDR and CDR2 is SFDVKD. V lost 6 bases, J lost 1 base, and 13 bases lay in between. The CDR3 is made up of 15 amino acids. The CDR3 nucleotides read TGTGCCACCAGTTCGGCCCAAGGAGGCACAGATACGCAGTATTTT. It translates to CATSSAQGGTDTQYF.

The V gene is TRBV5-1, the J gene TRBJ2-7, with D unclear. The V end was cut by 3 bases, the J end by 2 bases, with 6 bases between. Germline loops: CDR1 SGHRS, CDR2 YFSETQ. This CDR3 contains 12 residues. CDR3 in amino acids: CASSSKAYEQYF. The CDR3 DNA reads as TGCGCCAGCAGCTCGAAAGCCTACGAGCAGTACTTC.

The rearrangement joins TRBV2 to TRBJ1-5; D unresolved. CDR1 is SNHLY and CDR2 is FYNNEI in the germline V gene. V shed 4 bases and J shed 3 bases, with 10 bases lying between them. The CDR3 loop spans 14 amino acids. CDR3 in amino acids: CASSGDSPNQPQHF. The CDR3 coding sequence is TGTGCCAGCAGTGGCGATTCCCCCAATCAGCCCCAGCATTTT. Supplemented by reference TRBV2 and TRBJ1-5, the full variable domain reads EPEVTQTPSHQVTQMGQEVILRCVPISNHLYFYWYRQILGQKVEFLVSFYNNEISEKSEIFDDQFSVERPDGSNFTLKIRSTKLEDSAMYFCASSGDSPNQPQHFGDGTRLSIL.

This clonotype appeared a few times. The chain employs TRBV15 and TRBJ1-2, with TRBD1 matching 8 bases. From germline, CDR1 is LNHNV and CDR2 YYDKDF (reference sequence). Germline trimming cut 5 bases from V and 7 bases from J; bases unmatched to any gene: 6. This CDR3 spans 13 amino acids. The CDR3 coding sequence is TGTGCCACCAGCGGACAGGGTATATCTGGCTACACCTTC. Protein product: CATSGQGISGYTF.

Only a few counts were recorded for this clonotype. This chain connects TRBV5-1 to TRBJ2-1; 15 bases are shared with TRBD2. This CDR3 spans 17 amino acids. Germline V gene data show CDR1 as SGHRS and CDR2 as YFSETQ. Losses at the gene ends were 2 bases for V and 4 bases for J; bases not matched to a gene: 4. For the CDR3, the DNA is TGCGCCAGCAGCTTCGGACTAGCGGGAGGGTGGTACAATGAGCAGTTCTTC. Translation: CASSFGLAGGWYNEQFF.

This chain uses TRBV5-1 with TRBJ2-7, with TRBD1 identical over 7 bases. The V gene end was trimmed by 5 bases and the J gene end by 6 bases; junction bases not matched to a gene: 2. Germline V gene sequence: CDR1 SGHRS, CDR2 YFSETQ. The CDR3 runs 11 residues. The CDR3 DNA is TGCGCCAGCAGGAAGGGGGCCGAGCAGTACTTC. This gives the protein CASRKGAEQYF.

The sample holds a few counts of this clonotype. The chain carries TRBV29-1 and TRBJ2-2, with D hard to call. Trimming left V 0 bases short and J 6 bases short, with 5 bases between. The CDR3 sequence is 12 residues long. CDR1 and CDR2 from the germline V gene are SQVTM and ANQGSEA. CDR3 amino acids: CSVEDRAGELFF. The CDR3, as DNA: TGCAGCGTTGAAGATCGGGCCGGGGAGCTGTTTTTT.

V is TRBV9 and J is TRBJ2-1; D is perhaps TRBD1 (6 bases). The V gene lost 4 bases and the J gene lost 8 bases, with 19 bases spanning the gap. Germline V gene sequence: CDR1 SGDLS, CDR2 YYNGEE. The CDR3 is made up of 15 amino acids. The CDR3 bases are TGTGCCAGCAGCCCTCTGACAAGGGGGAGAGATGAGCAGTTCTTC. This codes for CASSPLTRGRDEQFF.

This clonotype was recorded at least ten times. The rearrangement links TRBV28 to TRBJ2-7; 11 bases are shared with TRBD2. The V gene end was trimmed by 9 bases and the J gene end by 7 bases; junction bases not matched to a gene: 14. The germline V gene encodes CDR1 MDHEN and CDR2 SYDVKM. There are 15 residues in the CDR3. The CDR3 DNA reads TGTGCCAGTGCGGGCGGGACTAGCGGCCTGGGTGAGCAGTACTTC. Translating it yields CASAGGTSGLGEQYF.

This clonotype was detected ten times or more. This rearrangement joins TRBV7-2 to TRBJ2-1, with no clear D. Germline V gene data show CDR1 as SGHTA and CDR2 as FQGNSA. Trimming took 4 bases from V and 0 from J, leaving 13 bases between them. This CDR3 has 16 residues. The CDR3 DNA reads as TGTGCCAGCAGCTCCGTTGGCGCGAGCTCCTACAATGAGCAGTTCTTC. As protein: CASSSVGASSYNEQFF.

This clonotype showed up many times. The chain has TRBV30 and TRBJ1-5; the D is unclear. The CDR3 consists of 16 residues. V was trimmed by 5 bases and J by 0 bases, leaving 17 bases between them. CDR1 is GTSNPN, CDR2 SVGIG, per germline (reference sequence). CDR3 DNA sequence: TGTGCCTGGGGCTATGGCCCAGGTGGTAGCAATCAGCCCCAGCATTTT. Translated, it gives CAWGYGPGGSNQPQHF.

The chain combines TRBV19 with TRBJ2-2; D gene unclear. CDR3 size: 17 residues. With 1 base removed from V and 6 bases from J, the gap between germline ends came to 18 bases. CDR1 LNHDA and CDR2 SQIVND come from the germline V gene (reference sequence). CDR3 protein: CASSIVSDLFSAGELFF. In DNA form, the CDR3 reads TGTGCCAGTAGTATAGTTTCGGACCTATTTTCCGCCGGGGAGCTGTTTTTT.

This clonotype has more than one count but fewer than ten. A much larger clone differs from this one at a single base, so this may be a read error. J is TRBJ2-7 and V is TRBV2; possible D gene TRBD1, 6 bases. Trimming pared 2 bases from V and 2 bases from J, leaving 7 bases between. Germline-derived CDR1 and CDR2 are SNHLY and FYNNEI. CDR3 length: 13 amino acids. The CDR3 DNA sequence: TGTGCCAGCAGTGAATGGGGGCCCTACGAGCAGTACTTC. This translates into CASSEWGPYEQYF.

The V call is TRBV7-2, the J call TRBJ2-1; perhaps TRBD2 as D (6 bases). CDR3 length: 12 amino acids. Trimming pared 4 bases from V and 10 bases from J, leaving 11 bases between. Germline-derived CDR1 and CDR2 are SGHTA and FQGNSA. For the CDR3, the DNA is TGTGCCAGCAGCTCGTTTGCGGGGGAGCAGTTCTTC. This gives the protein CASSSFAGEQFF.

This clonotype was detected ten times or more. The genes are TRBV3-1 and TRBJ1-5, with 9 bases that match TRBD1. From germline, CDR1 is LGHDT and CDR2 YNNKEL (reference sequence). V was pared by 3 bases and J by 6 bases, with 6 bases of the junction left unmatched. The length of the CDR3 is 15 residues. The CDR3 loop reads CASSQGQGTGQPQHF. Written as DNA, the CDR3 is TGTGCCAGCAGCCAGGGACAGGGAACAGGTCAGCCCCAGCATTTT.

Only a few counts were recorded for this clonotype. V and J are TRBV7-9 and TRBJ2-3, with 10 positions matching TRBD2. CDR3 size: 16 residues. Germline loops: CDR1 SEHNR, CDR2 FQNEAQ (reference sequence). V was pared by 4 bases and J by 0 bases, with 4 bases of the junction left unmatched. The CDR3 spells CASSYSGRISTDTQYF. The CDR3 nucleotides read TGTGCCAGCAGCTATAGCGGGAGGATAAGCACAGATACGCAGTATTTT.

In this sample, this clonotype turned up a few times. The chain is built from TRBV19 and TRBJ2-5; 10 bases agree with TRBD1. CDR3 length: 15 residues. The germline CDR1 and CDR2 sequences are LNHDA and SQIVND (reference sequence). After removal of 10 bases from V and 2 bases from J, the junction contained 10 bases not matched to a gene. The CDR3 nucleotides read TGTGCCACCGACTCCGGGACAGGGGCTCAAGAGACCCAGTACTTC. It encodes CATDSGTGAQETQYF.

This clonotype was seen a few times. The chain links TRBV20-1 to TRBJ1-1; D is perhaps TRBD1 (6 bases). Germline lookup yields CDR1 DFQATT and CDR2 SNEGSKA (reference sequence). V was cut by 1 base and J by 1 base, with 10 bases left in between. The CDR3 spans 14 residues. CDR3 region: CSARGGHGNTEAFF. In DNA form, the CDR3 reads TGCAGTGCTAGAGGGGGACATGGGAACACTGAAGCTTTCTTT.

This clonotype was detected many times. This chain links TRBV29-1 with TRBJ2-7; 7 bases are shared with TRBD1. With 7 bases clipped from V and 3 bases from J, the junction kept 9 bases outside the gene matches. The CDR3 extends over 13 amino acids. CDR1 SQVTM and CDR2 ANQGSEA come from the germline V gene. DNA of the CDR3: TGCAGCGCCCGTGGGACAGAAGACTACGAGCAGTACTTC. Amino acids: CSARGTEDYEQYF.

This clonotype occurred many times. The genes are TRBV27 and TRBJ1-3; D is unclear. The CDR3 runs 12 residues. Trimming removed 6 bases at V and 0 bases at J, with 3 bases between. Germline V lookup: CDR1 MNHEY, CDR2 SMNVEV (reference sequence). The DNA for the CDR3 is TGTGCCAGCAGATCCTCTGGAAACACCATATATTTT. Protein sequence: CASRSSGNTIYF.

This clonotype was counted between two and nine times. The CDR3 DNA reads TGCAGTGCTTTTGGACTAGCGGGAGTAGGGGAGCAGTTCTTC. Amino acids: CSAFGLAGVGEQFF. The genes are TRBV20-1 and TRBJ2-1; 13 bases fit TRBD2. CDR1 and CDR2 from the germline V gene are DFQATT and SNEGSKA (reference sequence). The CDR3 is 14 residues long. With 5 bases clipped from V and 10 bases from J, the junction kept 8 bases outside the gene matches.

This clonotype occurred many times. The rearrangement joins TRBV20-1 to TRBJ2-1; 10 nucleotides line up with TRBD2. V dropped 8 bases and J dropped 4; count of bases not matched to a gene: 5. The CDR3 length is 13 residues. CDR1 is DFQATT, CDR2 SNEGSKA, per germline (reference sequence). The DNA of the CDR3 is TGCAGTCCAGCTAGCGGGGGTTACAATGAGCAGTTCTTC. It translates to CSPASGGYNEQFF.